These 15 T cell receptor beta chains were all obtained from the same sample, sequenced in a study of blood T cell repertoires in COVID-19. Using immunoSEQ multiplex PCR, the repertoire was profiled, and TCRdb retains in-frame clones only, with some absent. Here the sample spans a few hundred thousand clones, around 82% being singletons. The sample was peripheral blood. The receptors here all came from a person between 70 and 80 years old with COVID-19, enrolled during active disease.

This clone turned up a few times. The gene calls are TRBV5-4 and TRBJ1-1, with D possibly matching TRBD1 (5 bases). Germline CDR1 SGHNT, CDR2 YYREEE (reference sequence). V dropped 4 bases and J dropped 1 base, with 14 bases sitting between them. CDR3 length: 15 amino acids. The CDR3 DNA reads TGTGCCAGCAGCAACCAGCGACAGAAGAACACTGAAGCTTTCTTT. Residues: CASSNQRQKNTEAFF.

This chain joins TRBV7-2 and TRBJ2-1; 8 bases line up with TRBD2. CDR1 is SGHTA and CDR2 is FQGNSA in the germline V gene. Germline trimming cut 0 bases from V and 5 bases from J; bases unmatched to any gene: 3. The CDR3 length is 15 residues. The CDR3 nucleotides are TGTGCCAGCAGCTTAGCGGAGCGGGGGCACAATGAGCAGTTCTTC. As protein: CASSLAERGHNEQFF.

V and J are TRBV5-1 and TRBJ1-2; possibly TRBD1 for D (5 bases). CDR3 length: 15 amino acids. V lost 3 bases and J 0 bases, leaving 12 bases between the germline ends. From germline, CDR1 is SGHRS and CDR2 YFSETQ. The CDR3 protein is CASSSSGGPNYGYTF. CDR3 nucleotides: TGCGCCAGCAGCTCGAGCGGGGGACCTAACTATGGCTACACCTTC.

The chain uses TRBV21-1 and TRBJ1-1; the D call TRBD1 from the table was never checked on the DNA. TRBV21-1 is tagged as a pseudogene. The CDR3 runs 12 residues. This CDR3 reads CARSPGADEAFF. In DNA form, the CDR3 reads TGTGCCAGGTCTCCTGGGGCAGATGAAGCTTTCTTT.

CDR3 residues: CASSLWQGATEAFF. CDR3 bases: TGTGCCAGCAGCTTATGGCAGGGCGCCACTGAAGCTTTCTTT. The chain uses TRBV7-2 and TRBJ1-1; D might be TRBD1 (5 bases). The germline CDR1 and CDR2 sequences are SGHTA and FQGNSA. This CDR3 has 14 residues. Trimming cost V 2 bases and J 4 bases, with 11 bases left between them.

The V gene is TRBV5-4, the J gene TRBJ2-3; TRBD2 matches at 8 bases. Trimming took 0 bases from V and 1 from J; bases not matched to a gene: 7. From germline, CDR1 is SGHNT and CDR2 YYREEE (reference sequence). There are 17 residues in the CDR3. The CDR3 DNA reads as TGTGCCAGCAGCTTGGTTCTAGCGGGTATCGGCACAGATACGCAGTATTTT. This gives the protein CASSLVLAGIGTDTQYF.

V and J are TRBV28 and TRBJ1-4, with 7 bases fitting TRBD1. J lost 6 bases, V lost 6 bases, and 7 bases had no gene match. Germline V gives CDR1 MDHEN, CDR2 SYDVKM. This CDR3 has 14 amino acids. The CDR3 nucleotides are TGTGCCAGCAGCCACAGGGGTGGGGATGAAAAACTGTTTTTT. Its protein is CASSHRGGDEKLFF.

This clone occurred a few times. The chain uses TRBV4-2 and TRBJ2-7; TRBD1 aligns across 8 bases. CDR1 is LGHNA and CDR2 is YNFKEQ in the germline V gene. This CDR3 contains 15 residues. J gave up 3 bases and V 0 bases, and 4 bases lay outside the gene matches. The chain's CDR3 is CASSQDPTGVYEQYF. For the CDR3, the DNA is TGTGCCAGCAGCCAAGATCCGACAGGGGTCTACGAGCAGTACTTC.

By share, this clone counts as medium-sized. This chain uses TRBV5-1 with TRBJ1-6, with TRBD1 matching over 8 bases. The germline CDR1 and CDR2 sequences are SGHRS and YFSETQ. This CDR3 has 16 residues. J lost 5 bases, V lost 0 bases, and 4 bases had no gene match. This CDR3 is CASSLGQGSNNSPLHF. The CDR3 DNA sequence: TGCGCCAGCAGCTTGGGACAGGGGAGTAATAATTCACCCCTCCACTTT.

This chain joins TRBV19 and TRBJ1-5; 7 bases fit TRBD1. Germline V gives CDR1 LNHDA, CDR2 SQIVND (reference sequence). J was trimmed by 2 bases and V by 6 bases; bases with no gene match: 13. The CDR3 consists of 17 residues. The CDR3 loop reads CASRQAVTGIGNQPQHF. Here the CDR3 DNA reads TGTGCCAGTAGGCAGGCGGTGACAGGGATCGGCAATCAGCCCCAGCATTTT.

At least ten counts were recorded for this clone. The gene calls are TRBV24-1 and TRBJ2-7, with 7 bases identical to TRBD2. This CDR3 contains 12 residues. Germline V gives CDR1 KGHDR, CDR2 SFDVKD. V trimming: 9 bases; J trimming: 5 bases; junction bases outside the gene matches: 6. The CDR3 is CATGGAGDEQYF. DNA of the CDR3: TGTGCCACCGGCGGGGCGGGAGACGAGCAGTACTTC.

V usage is TRBV27 and J usage is TRBJ2-7, with TRBD2 as a possible D gene (6 bases). CDR3 length: 15 amino acids. Per germline, CDR1 MNHEY and CDR2 SMNVEV (reference sequence). Trimming shortened V by 4 bases and J by 3 bases, and 16 bases separated the two germline ends. Written as DNA, the CDR3 is TGTGCCAGCAGTTGGGCCGGGAGTCGCATCTACGAGCAGTACTTC. Translation: CASSWAGSRIYEQYF.

This clone was observed a handful of times. The V and J genes are TRBV7-2 and TRBJ1-5; D is uncertain. Germline loops: CDR1 SGHTA, CDR2 FQGNSA. The CDR3 has 15 residues. Trimming removed 1 base at V and 1 base at J, with 8 bases between. The CDR3 is CASSLEATSNQPQHF. The CDR3, as DNA: TGTGCCAGCAGCTTAGAGGCGACAAGCAATCAGCCCCAGCATTTT.

V usage is TRBV5-4 and J usage is TRBJ2-7; 9 bases are shared with TRBD2. Germline loops: CDR1 SGHNT, CDR2 YYREEE (reference sequence). The CDR3 consists of 15 residues. The V segment lost 0 bases and the J segment 8 bases; nucleotides outside the gene matches: 9. In DNA form, the CDR3 reads TGTGCCAGCAGCTTGGGGACTAGCGCATCAACCCAGCAGTACTTC. The encoded protein is CASSLGTSASTQQYF.

V gene TRBV5-8 combines with J gene TRBJ2-7, with D perhaps matching TRBD1 (5 bases). The germline V and J ends were trimmed by 1 base and 6 bases, with 8 bases remaining between them. There are 12 residues in the CDR3. The germline V gene has CDR1 SGHTS and CDR2 YDEGEE. The CDR3 nucleotides read TGTGCCAGCAGCTTGCTAGGGGCCGAGCAGTACTTC. As protein: CASSLLGAEQYF.